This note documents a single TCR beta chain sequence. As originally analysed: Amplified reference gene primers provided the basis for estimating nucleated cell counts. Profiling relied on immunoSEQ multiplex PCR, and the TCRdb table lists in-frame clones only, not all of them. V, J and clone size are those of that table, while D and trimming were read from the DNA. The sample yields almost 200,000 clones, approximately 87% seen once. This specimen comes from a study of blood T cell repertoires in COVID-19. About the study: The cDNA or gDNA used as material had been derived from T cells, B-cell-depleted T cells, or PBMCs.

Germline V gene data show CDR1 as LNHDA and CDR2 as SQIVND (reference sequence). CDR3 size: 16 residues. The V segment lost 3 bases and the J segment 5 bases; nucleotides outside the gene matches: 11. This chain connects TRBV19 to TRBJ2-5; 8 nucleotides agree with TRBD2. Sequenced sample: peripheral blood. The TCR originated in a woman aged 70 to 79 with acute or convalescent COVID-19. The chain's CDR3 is CASSIGGALRQETQYF. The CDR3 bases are TGTGCCAGTAGTATCGGGGGGGCGCTCCGTCAGGAGACCCAGTACTTC.